The rows below give T cell receptor beta chains drawn from one sample of a study of blood T cell repertoires in COVID-19. Assay used: immunoSEQ multiplex PCR; TCRdb lists only in-frame clones, some missing. The sample yields about 210,000 clones, about 83% seen once. The sample consisted of peripheral blood. The receptors stem from a woman aged 45-60 years with acute or convalescent COVID-19. Both conserved end residues are part of each CDR3. The D gene is left open where the match is weak. Clone size is stated in some rows and not others, as once, few, many or a class when expanded.

d_gene: TRBD1
j_gene: TRBJ1-2
abundance: NA
v_gene: TRBV27
CDR3nt: TGTGCCAGCAGAGATCCGGGACAGGGGAAACTCTATGGCTACACCTTC
CDR3aa: CASRDPGQGKLYGYTF

d_gene: TRBD2
j_gene: TRBJ2-3
abundance: NA
v_gene: TRBV5-1
CDR3nt: TGCGCCACCACGCGGGAGGCCGGCACAGATACGCAGTATTTT
CDR3aa: CATTREAGTDTQYF

d_gene: TRBD1
j_gene: TRBJ1-5
abundance: NA
v_gene: TRBV19
CDR3nt: TGTGCCACTCTCCCGGGGACAGCCTCTAGCAATCAGCCCCAGCATTTT
CDR3aa: CATLPGTASSNQPQHF

d_gene: TRBD1
j_gene: TRBJ1-1
abundance: few
v_gene: TRBV30
CDR3nt: TGTGCCTGGACTAGGGGGCTCACTGAAGCTTTCTTT
CDR3aa: CAWTRGLTEAFF

d_gene: NA
j_gene: TRBJ2-1
abundance: NA
v_gene: TRBV5-5
CDR3nt: TGTGCCAGCAGCGGGCAGGGGGGTCAAGGCTATGAGCAGTTCTTC
CDR3aa: CASSGQGGQGYEQFF

d_gene: NA
j_gene: TRBJ1-5
abundance: NA
v_gene: TRBV2
CDR3nt: TGTGCCAGCGGACAGCCCAATCAGCCCCAGCATTTT
CDR3aa: CASGQPNQPQHF

d_gene: TRBD1
j_gene: TRBJ2-3
abundance: NA
v_gene: TRBV28
CDR3nt: TGTGCCAGCCACAGGGGACCCACAGATACGCAGTATTTT
CDR3aa: CASHRGPTDTQYF

d_gene: TRBD1
j_gene: TRBJ2-3
abundance: once
v_gene: TRBV3-1/TRBV3-2
CDR3nt: TGTGCCAGCAGCCAAGTTGAGGGGGCTACAGATACGCAGTATTTT
CDR3aa: CASSQVEGATDTQYF

d_gene: TRBD1
j_gene: TRBJ1-5
abundance: NA
v_gene: TRBV6-6
CDR3nt: TGTGCCAGCAGTCGACCTCCGGGACAGGGGTCTTTAGGGGGCAATCAGCCCCAGCATTTT
CDR3aa: CASSRPPGQGSLGGNQPQHF

d_gene: TRBD1
j_gene: TRBJ1-1
abundance: NA
v_gene: TRBV19
CDR3nt: TGTGCCAGTAGTCCACAACAGGGGTTGGCCACTGAAGCTTTCTTT
CDR3aa: CASSPQQGLATEAFF

d_gene: TRBD1
j_gene: TRBJ1-2
abundance: NA
v_gene: TRBV6-5
CDR3nt: TGTGCCAGCAGTCCGCGGGACAGGGGATTAGGTGGCTACACCTTC
CDR3aa: CASSPRDRGLGGYTF

d_gene: TRBD2
j_gene: TRBJ2-1
abundance: NA
v_gene: TRBV28
CDR3nt: TGTGCCAGCAGTCAGCGGGAGGGATACAATGAGCAGTTCTTC
CDR3aa: CASSQREGYNEQFF

d_gene: TRBD1
j_gene: TRBJ1-1
abundance: NA
v_gene: TRBV19
CDR3nt: TGTGCCAGTAGTATAGATCGGACAGGTTCTACCTCCGGAGCTTTCTTT
CDR3aa: CASSIDRTGSTSGAFF

d_gene: NA
j_gene: TRBJ1-2
abundance: NA
v_gene: TRBV2
CDR3nt: TGTGCCAGCAGTGATGGGGATCTATCGGCCCGGCCGGGGTGGTTTGGCTACACCTTC
CDR3aa: CASSDGDLSARPGWFGYTF

d_gene: TRBD1
j_gene: TRBJ2-2
abundance: few
v_gene: TRBV19
CDR3nt: TGTGCCACCGGACAGGGGAACACCGGGGAGCTGTTTTTT
CDR3aa: CATGQGNTGELFF